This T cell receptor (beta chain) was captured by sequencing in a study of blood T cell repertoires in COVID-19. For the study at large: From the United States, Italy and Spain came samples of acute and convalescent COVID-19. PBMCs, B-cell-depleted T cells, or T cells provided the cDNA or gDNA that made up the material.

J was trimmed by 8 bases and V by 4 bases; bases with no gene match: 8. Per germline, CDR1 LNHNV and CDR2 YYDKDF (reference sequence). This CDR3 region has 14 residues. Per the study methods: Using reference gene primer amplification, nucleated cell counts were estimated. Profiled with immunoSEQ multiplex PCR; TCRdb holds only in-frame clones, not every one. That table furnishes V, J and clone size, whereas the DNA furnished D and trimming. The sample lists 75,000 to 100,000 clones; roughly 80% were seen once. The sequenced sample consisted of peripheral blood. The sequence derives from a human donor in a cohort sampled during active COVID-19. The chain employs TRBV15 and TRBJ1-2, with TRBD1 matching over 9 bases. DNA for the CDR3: TGTGCCACCAGCATGGCCCTGGGACAGGGAGGCTACACCTTC. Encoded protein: CATSMALGQGGYTF.